The clone carrying this T cell receptor beta chain was seen only a few times. This record belongs to a study of shared clonotypes between healthy human individuals. V shed 10 bases and J shed 7 bases, with 11 bases lying between them. Germline V gives CDR1 ENHRY, CDR2 SYGVKD. This CDR3 is 12 amino acids long. The healthy adult donors were HIV-negative and reported no recent acute infections or vaccinations. In the study's own analysis: Sequence data from immunoSEQ were junction-only and lacked quality scores; consequently, filtering differed. The data were produced by immunoSEQ multiplex PCR, yet TCRdb's version contains in-frame clones alone and is incomplete. V and J calls and clone size are those listed in that table; D and trimming were worked out from the DNA. The table shows 2 million to 2.5 million clones, with approximately 96% occurring only once.

Input material: naive CD4+ T cells sorted from blood. Subset noted: CD45RA+ positively selected. This TCR came from a man aged 18 to 35 in good health. The rearrangement uses TRBV10-3 and TRBJ1-6; no clear D. CDR3 region: CATHGPNSPLHF. The CDR3 nucleotides are TGTGCCACCCACGGACCCAATTCACCCCTCCACTTT.